This TCR beta chain was found in a study of cytomegalovirus exposure and HLA in healthy donors. Primers included in the PCR were 60 Vbeta and 13 Jbeta primers. Libraries were prepared by immunoSEQ multiplex PCR; TCRdb keeps only in-frame clonotypes and omits some of them. The data contain over 150,000 clones, 60% to 85% of them singletons. As for this clone: Antigen unknown.

Study-level findings and limits: TCR beta V- and J-gene trimming, according to a later analysis, was linked to a missense DCLRE1C variant. Among TCR beta chains, those listed as cytomegalovirus-associated numbered approximately 150. For most TCR sequences rarity was the rule, although some public TCRs occurred in many donors.

Germline assignment: CDR1 SEHNR and CDR2 FQNEAQ (reference sequence). This CDR3 has 15 residues. V was pared by 2 bases and J by 2 bases, with 3 bases of the junction left unmatched. Material for sequencing was PBMCs. The chain has TRBV7-9 and TRBJ2-5, with TRBD2 matching 9 bases. This TCR derives from a girl aged 5 to 17 in good health and CMV-seropositive. CDR3 protein: CASSLSAGGQETQYF. The CDR3 region has the DNA TGTGCCAGCAGCTTATCTGCGGGGGGGCAAGAGACCCAGTACTTC.